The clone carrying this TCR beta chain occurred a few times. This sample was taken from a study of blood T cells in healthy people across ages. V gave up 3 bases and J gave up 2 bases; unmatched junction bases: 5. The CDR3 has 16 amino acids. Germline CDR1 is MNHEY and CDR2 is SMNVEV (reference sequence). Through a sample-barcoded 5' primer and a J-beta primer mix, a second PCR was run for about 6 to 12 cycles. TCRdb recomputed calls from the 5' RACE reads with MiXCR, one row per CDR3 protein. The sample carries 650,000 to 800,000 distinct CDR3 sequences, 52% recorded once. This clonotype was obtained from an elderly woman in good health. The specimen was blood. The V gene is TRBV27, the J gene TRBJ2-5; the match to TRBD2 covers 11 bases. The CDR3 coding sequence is TGTGCCAGCAGTTTTTTGGGACTAGCGGAACAAGAGACCCAGTACTTC. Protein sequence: CASSFLGLAEQETQYF.